This TCR beta chain originates from a study of tumor-infiltrating lymphocytes in primary liver carcinoma (dated by TCRdb to the late 2010s). In terms of the full investigation: The five patients, three men and two women aged 30 to 69 years, had hepatocellular carcinoma (four) or combined HCC and intrahepatic cholangiocarcinoma (one). Reproducibility between technical replicate repertoires was high, with correlation coefficients above 0.98 and mean shared-clone rates about 0.89. A total of about 35 specimens from 5 patients underwent TCRbeta repertoire sequencing, comprising 25 tumor regions, 5 adjacent noncancerous liver tissues and 5 peripheral blood samples. Across five regions of each liver tumor, along with adjacent normal tissue and blood, the study brought together TCRbeta repertoire sequencing, expression microarrays and whole-exome sequencing. To link TCRbeta repertoire diversity to the local molecular phenotype, the 20 to 25 tumor region samples were profiled with Agilent mRNA microarrays. The tumors of the five patients were staged as T1-T3 N0M0, with maximum diameters ranging from roughly 4.2 to 11 cm. Each sample produced roughly 3.5 to 8 million productive TCRbeta reads, and read depth showed no significant difference between tissue types.

Total RNA and DNA were co-extracted from roughly 20-30 mg of bulk tissue with the AllPrep DNA/RNA mini kit, without cell sorting. Between late 2015 and March 2016, five patients in China with histopathologically diagnosed primary liver carcinoma had surgical resection. At the time of sampling, the patients were treatment-naive and had chronic HBV infection. Five spatially separated regions were sampled per tumor: superior, inferior, left-lateral and right-lateral poles, plus the tumor centre. More than 85% viable tumor cells were found by histology in every tumor sample. Each fresh piece of tumor and adjacent tissue was cut in two, with one half stored in RNAlater at -80 degrees C and the other half sent for histology. This clonotype was detected ten times or more. Its specific antigen is unknown. No qualities accompany the bases; no much larger clone lies one base away. Using a constant-region primer and ProtoScript II reverse transcriptase, TCRbeta-specific cDNA was reverse-transcribed from around 500 ng total RNA. The TCRbeta libraries were prepared through three rounds of nested multiplex PCR following a slightly modified ARM-PCR procedure. Multiplex TRBV1-TRBV30 forward primers and a Cbeta reverse primer were used in the first two PCR rounds, each of which was run for approximately 10 cycles. A final 25-cycle PCR with Deep VentR polymerase added sample barcodes and Illumina adapters. Amplicons of 200-500 bp were gel-purified with a QIAquick gel extraction kit before sequencing. An Illumina HiSeq 2500 was used to sequence the TCRbeta amplicons with 250-bp paired-end reads. As for how the authors treated the data: To recover full CDR3 sequences, reads were quality-trimmed using Trimmomatic v0.33 and paired reads were then merged using FLASH v1.2.11. V, D and J germline segments were assigned to the rearranged TCRbeta sequences by MiGEC v1.2.1b. Clonotype statistics and Shannon-Wiener diversity indices were calculated with VDJtools v1.0.0. To cut down on sampling bias, every analysis after diversity analysis relied on just the 250 most abundant clonotypes from each sample. TCRdb cleaned the public reads at Q25 with fastp, built clones with MiXCR and kept in-frame beta chains. Each CDR3 protein gets just one entry, which takes the most common genes and DNA from the rows behind it. These V and J calls originate from TCRdb's pipeline instead of the authors' own analysis. Counted in this sample were 100,000 or so distinct CDR3 sequences; almost 70% of them appeared once. The ten top clones hold 9.5% to 10% of the sample.

Sequences MNHEY (CDR1) and SVGAGI (CDR2) are obtained from the germline V gene. The CDR3 has 14 amino acids, counting the end cysteine and phenylalanine. Here the CDR3 DNA is all that survives: 42 bases in frame from base 1. Cut back by 7 bases and 0 bases, the V and J ends lie 7 bases apart. Overall results and qualifications from the work: The study included only four to six patients, and the authors note findings should be validated in a larger study. Repertoire overlap was found to be higher between tumor regions (mean roughly 35%) than between tumor-adjacent (about 17%) or tumor-blood (about 15%) pairs, consistent with antigen-driven expansion. Only about 7.5-25% of top clones were present in all five regions of a tumor, suggesting spatial heterogeneity of tumor-infiltrating T cells. Only the TCR beta chain was sequenced, which likely underestimates true repertoire diversity because unpaired alpha chains were not captured. Since the samples were bulk and unsorted, there was no way to compare CD4+ and CD8+ T cell repertoires. The top 250 clones accounted for a significantly greater share of the repertoire in tumors than in blood (p = 0.039).

Recombination connected TRBV6-5 to TRBJ2-6; the D gene assignment is ambiguous. This TCR derives from a woman aged 60-70 years with primary liver carcinoma and hepatitis B virus infection. The sequenced sample was liver tumor tissue from sampling region 5. Explained via the paper, the cell subset or site label denotes: tumor region T5, tumor centre. The bases are TGTGCCAGCACCGGAATCTCTGGGGCCAACGTCCTGACTTTC. Translated, it gives CASTGISGANVLTF.